This passage covers 21 T cell receptor beta chains from one sample sequenced in a study of immune characteristics of hereditary and idiopathic chronic pancreatitis. Pancreas tissue with chronic pancreatitis was obtained from patients having total pancreatectomy with islet autotransplantation (TPIAT). The library was made by the immunoSEQ multiplex PCR assay. In TCRdb, the immuneACCESS table is reduced to in-frame sequences with V and J assigned. These tables do not hold every clone; where another copy was compared, an unresolved V gene accounts for under half, and the others remain unexplained. The sample table shows about 14,000 clones, and around four fifths are seen once. 14% of the sample is taken by the ten largest. Sequenced input: pancreas tissue with hereditary chronic pancreatitis. These receptors came from a human donor with chronic pancreatitis.

The V gene is TRBV28, the J gene TRBJ1-2; D is uncertain. V was cut by 5 bases and J by 1 base, with 8 bases left in between. There are 13 residues in the CDR3. CDR1 is MDHEN and CDR2 is SYDVKM in the germline V gene. The DNA of the CDR3 is TGTGCCAGCAGTCCCCGATTTAACTATGGCTACACCTTC. Its translation is CASSPRFNYGYTF.

V gene TRBV6-5 combines with J gene TRBJ1-4; D may be TRBD1 (6 bases). The length of the CDR3 is 14 residues. Trimming removed 6 bases from V and 5 bases from J, with 13 bases in between. The germline gives CDR1 MNHEY, CDR2 SVGAGI. The CDR3 is CASSRQRGNEKLFF. The DNA of the CDR3 is TGTGCCAGCAGCCGACAGAGGGGGAATGAAAAACTGTTTTTT.

The chain recombines TRBV28 with TRBJ2-5, with TRBD2 matching over 16 bases. CDR3 length: 19 amino acids. In germline, CDR1 is MDHEN, CDR2 SYDVKM. V shed 6 bases and J 5 bases; nucleotides not matched to a gene: 15. The CDR3 protein is CASRLHGTSGRASAETQYF. In DNA form, the CDR3 reads TGTGCCAGCAGACTGCACGGGACTAGCGGGAGGGCCTCGGCTGAGACCCAGTACTTC. The full variable domain, with the rest looked up from reference TRBV28 and TRBJ2-5, is DVKVTQSSRYLVKRTGEKVFLECVQDMDHENMFWYRQDPGLGLRLIYFSYDVKMKEKGDIPEGYSVSREKKERFSLILESASTNQTSMYLCASRLHGTSGRASAETQYFGPGTRLLVL.

The rearrangement joins TRBV19 to TRBJ2-1; D possibly matches TRBD1 or TRBD2 (6 bases each). CDR3 length equals 17 residues. The ends were cut back, 5 bases at V and 9 bases at J, with 26 bases in the middle. Germline V gives CDR1 LNHDA, CDR2 SQIVND (reference sequence). CDR3 sequence (DNA): TGTGCCAGTAGTGTAACGCCGGGATCCTGGGGGGCGGGTGAGCAGTTCTTC. Its protein is CASSVTPGSWGAGEQFF.

This clone appeared a few times. The chain joins TRBV5-1 to TRBJ2-2; D may be TRBD2 (7 bases). V gave up 0 bases and J gave up 2 bases, with 14 bases separating them. The germline V gene encodes CDR1 SGHRS and CDR2 YFSETQ. The CDR3 loop spans 17 amino acids. In DNA, the CDR3 is TGCGCCAGCAGCTTGGTACGGGGGGCCCCTAACACCGGGGAGCTGTTTTTT. Translation gives CASSLVRGAPNTGELFF.

The V and J genes are TRBV12-3 or TRBV12-4 and TRBJ1-2; 7 bases line up with TRBD1. After removal of 6 bases from V and 3 bases from J, the junction contained 4 bases not matched to a gene. The CDR3 spans 13 residues. CDR3 sequence (DNA): TGTGCCAGCAGGGCCGGGACAGACTATGGCTACACCTTC. It translates to CASRAGTDYGYTF.

The rearrangement joins TRBV28 to TRBJ1-4, with 7 bases aligning to TRBD1. Germline values: CDR1 MDHEN, CDR2 SYDVKM. V gave up 7 bases and J gave up 3 bases; unmatched junction bases: 11. This CDR3 has 16 residues. The CDR3 nucleotides read TGTGCCAGCAAGAGAGGGGGCTACTACGCTAATGAAAAACTGTTTTTT. Its protein is CASKRGGYYANEKLFF.

The chain couples TRBV5-8 to TRBJ1-5; no reliable D call. There are 15 residues in the CDR3. In germline, CDR1 is SGHTS, CDR2 YDEGEE. V lost 4 bases and J 0 bases, leaving 11 bases between the germline ends. CDR3 in amino acids: CASSPLGFSNQPQHF. CDR3 bases: TGTGCCAGCAGCCCGCTAGGGTTTAGCAATCAGCCCCAGCATTTT.

On this clone itself: One end of the junction varies from germline; a read error may be responsible. The J gene is TRBJ1-6, the V gene TRBV6-5, with TRBD1 as a possible D gene (5 bases). This CDR3 has 16 amino acids. CDR1 and CDR2 (germline): MNHEY, SVGAGI. CDR3 sequence (DNA): TGTGTCAGCAGTTGGGGGAGCGGGTCTGGAGATTCACCCCTCCACTTT. This gives the protein CVSSWGSGSGDSPLHF.

The rearrangement joins TRBV6-1 to TRBJ2-5; 7 nucleotides align to TRBD2. CDR1 and CDR2 (germline): MNHNS, SASEGT. V lost 3 bases, J lost 3 bases, and 7 bases stayed unmatched. This CDR3 is 15 amino acids long. For the CDR3, the DNA is TGTGCCAGCAGTGATACGTTCCGGGGGGAAGAGACCCAGTACTTC. Translating gives CASSDTFRGEETQYF.

The CDR3 bases are TGTGCCAGCAGTTTAGACCAGCCCCAGCATTTT. Translated: CASSLDQPQHF. The rearrangement links TRBV28 to TRBJ1-5; D is undetermined. This CDR3 is 11 amino acids long. Germline V gene lookup returns CDR1 MDHEN and CDR2 SYDVKM. V was cut by 2 bases and J by 7 bases, with 3 bases left in between.

The rearrangement joins TRBV18 to TRBJ1-3; no clear D gene. Deletions cut 4 bases from V and 0 bases from J, with 4 bases between. Germline V gene data show CDR1 as KGHSH and CDR2 as LQKENI. There are 13 residues in the CDR3. The CDR3 protein is CASSQYSGNTIYF. CDR3 DNA: TGTGCCAGCTCACAGTACTCTGGAAACACCATATATTTT.

The V call is TRBV4-2, the J call TRBJ1-2; D might be TRBD1 (6 bases). V lost 1 base and J lost 2, with 17 bases in between. The CDR3 is made up of 17 amino acids. Germline assignment: CDR1 LGHNA and CDR2 YNFKEQ. CDR3 loop: CASSQGRGQGTNYGYTF. CDR3 DNA sequence: TGTGCCAGCAGCCAAGGGAGAGGGCAGGGGACAAACTATGGCTACACCTTC.

This clone came up a few times. CDR3 protein: CASRSAGVRHSPLHF. CDR3 bases: TGTGCCAGCAGGTCCGCGGGGGTAAGGCATTCACCCCTCCACTTT. The chain uses TRBV2 and TRBJ1-6; possible D gene TRBD1, 5 bases. Germline V gene lookup returns CDR1 SNHLY and CDR2 FYNNEI. The length of the CDR3 is 15 residues. Trimming pared 6 bases from V and 8 bases from J, leaving 17 bases between.

The V gene is TRBV28, the J gene TRBJ1-5, with D unresolved. Between the trimmed V and J ends, which lost 4 bases and 5 bases, there was a span of 9 bases. CDR1 and CDR2 from the germline V gene are MDHEN and SYDVKM. The CDR3 loop spans 13 amino acids. CDR3 bases: TGTGCCAGCAGTTCCCCGAGGGATCAGCCCCAGCATTTT. Protein: CASSSPRDQPQHF. Together with reference TRBV28 and TRBJ1-5, the CDR3 gives the full variable domain: DVKVTQSSRYLVKRTGEKVFLECVQDMDHENMFWYRQDPGLGLRLIYFSYDVKMKEKGDIPEGYSVSREKKERFSLILESASTNQTSMYLCASSSPRDQPQHFGDGTRLSIL.

CDR3 nucleotides: TGTGCCAGCAGCGTAGCGGGAGGGTCCTACAATGAGCAGTTCTTC. As protein: CASSVAGGSYNEQFF. This sequence joins TRBV9 and TRBJ2-1; 8 bases fit TRBD2. The CDR3 is 15 amino acids. Germline trimming cut 0 bases from V and 1 base from J; bases unmatched to any gene: 0. The germline gives CDR1 SGDLS, CDR2 YYNGEE.

In DNA, the CDR3 is TGTGCCAGCTCACCACTCAATGAGCAGTTCTTC. It codes for CASSPLNEQFF. This sequence joins TRBV18 and TRBJ2-1, with D unclear. The germline CDR1 and CDR2 sequences are KGHSH and LQKENI. Trimming shortened V by 1 base and J by 6 bases, and 1 base separated the two germline ends. This CDR3 comprises 11 residues. Using reference TRBV18 and TRBJ2-1 for the parts outside the CDR3, the full variable domain is NAGVMQNPRHLVRRRGQEARLRCSPMKGHSHVYWYRQLPEEGLKFMVYLQKENIIDESGMPKERFSAEFPKEGPSILRIQQVVRGDSAAYFCASSPLNEQFFGPGTRLTVL.

The CDR3 loop reads CASSLYPGQNQPQHF. The CDR3 DNA is TGTGCCAGCAGTTTATACCCGGGCCAGAATCAGCCCCAGCATTTT. The V call is TRBV28, the J call TRBJ1-5, with D uncertain. Germline V lookup: CDR1 MDHEN, CDR2 SYDVKM. The CDR3 contains 15 residues. Trimming stripped 1 base from V and 4 bases from J, with 11 bases between.

V usage is TRBV24-1 and J usage is TRBJ2-2; D not resolved. Germline V lookup: CDR1 KGHDR, CDR2 SFDVKD. The CDR3 totals 13 residues. Trimming pared 10 bases from V and 2 bases from J, leaving 10 bases between. The CDR3 DNA sequence: TGTGCCACGGGCGGACCTAACACCGGGGAGCTGTTTTTT. It yields the protein CATGGPNTGELFF.

In regard to this clone: An end of the junction differs from the germline gene, which may be a read error. The rearrangement links TRBV7-2 to TRBJ1-5; D is ambiguous. This CDR3 spans 14 amino acids. CDR1 SGHTA and CDR2 FQGNSA come from the germline V gene. The CDR3 loop reads CASSIALFNQPQHF. Here the CDR3 DNA reads TGTGCCAGCAGCATAGCGCTTTTCAATCAGCCCCAGCATTTT.

This clone was recorded only once. V usage is TRBV6-5 and J usage is TRBJ1-4; D is possibly TRBD1 (6 bases). Germline CDR1 and CDR2: MNHEY and SVGAGI. The V gene lost 5 bases and the J gene lost 8 bases, with 15 bases spanning the gap. The CDR3 length is 14 residues. The CDR3 loop is CASSRGGVWEKLFF. In nucleotides, the CDR3 is TGTGCCAGCAGTAGGGGGGGAGTATGGGAAAAACTGTTTTTT.